A single sample gave rise to the 31 T cell receptor beta chains below, sequenced in a study of human T cells and chemical hapten exposure. TCRdb reanalysed the RACE reads using MiXCR and keeps one entry per CDR3 protein. The sample contains 150,000 to 200,000 distinct CDR3 sequences, roughly 30% of which appear only once. This sample's time point: pre-sensitization, week 0. Treatment meaning: therapeutic diphenylcyclopropenone sensitization with weekly scalp DPC. Sample: whole blood, taken in connection with sensitization to the hapten diphenylcyclopropenone (DPC). These receptors were taken from a woman aged 25 to 45 with alopecia areata. Some clones in this sample may be carry-over from other donors' samples.

This clonotype was picked up many times. The V call is TRBV20-1, the J call TRBJ2-7, with TRBD2 identical over 16 bases. After removal of 4 bases from V and 5 bases from J, the junction contained 8 bases not matched to a gene. This CDR3 is built from 16 residues. Germline CDR1 DFQATT, CDR2 SNEGSKA (reference sequence). CDR3 in amino acids: CSATGTSGRAANEQYF. CDR3 DNA: TGCAGTGCTACCGGGACTAGCGGGAGGGCCGCTAACGAGCAGTACTTC.

This clonotype was picked up many times. The chain employs TRBV2 and TRBJ2-7, with TRBD1 identical over 9 bases. The CDR3 has 15 amino acids. J lost 1 base, V lost 5 bases, and 6 bases had no gene match. Germline V gene sequence: CDR1 SNHLY, CDR2 FYNNEI. CDR3 DNA sequence: TGTGCCAGCAGTATGGAAGGGACAGGGTCCTACGAGCAGTACTTC. Translation gives CASSMEGTGSYEQYF.

This chain uses TRBV11-2 with TRBJ2-5; tentative D call: TRBD1 (5 bases). Trimming pared 2 bases from V and 4 bases from J, leaving 8 bases between. CDR3 size: 13 residues. CDR1 is SGHAT, CDR2 FQNNGV, per germline. The CDR3 region is CASSLWGLETQYF. The CDR3 DNA reads TGTGCCAGCAGCTTATGGGGCCTAGAGACCCAGTACTTC.

This chain links TRBV20-1 with TRBJ1-6; 8 bases fit TRBD1. J gave up 0 bases and V 5 bases, and 6 bases lay outside the gene matches. Germline V gives CDR1 DFQATT, CDR2 SNEGSKA (reference sequence). This CDR3 is 16 amino acids long. CDR3 sequence: CSALAGGRSYNSPLHF. The CDR3 region has the DNA TGCAGTGCTCTAGCAGGGGGCCGCTCCTATAATTCACCCCTCCACTTT.

This clonotype has a handful of counts. The chain joins TRBV15 to TRBJ1-2, with 8 bases that match TRBD1. V was clipped by 1 base and J by 5 bases; unmatched bases: 6. The CDR3 loop spans 15 amino acids. Germline V gene sequence: CDR1 LNHNV, CDR2 YYDKDF (reference sequence). CDR3 in amino acids: CATSRGRTGPYGYTF. CDR3 in DNA: TGTGCCACCAGCAGAGGTCGGACAGGGCCTTATGGCTACACCTTC.

The genes are TRBV3-1 and TRBJ2-5, with TRBD2 matching 7 bases. The germline V gene has CDR1 LGHDT and CDR2 YNNKEL (reference sequence). V gave up 0 bases and J gave up 2 bases; unmatched junction bases: 6. The CDR3 consists of 16 residues. The CDR3 nucleotides are TGTGCCAGCAGCCAAGATCGTGGAGCGGGACAAGAGACCCAGTACTTC. Translating gives CASSQDRGAGQETQYF.

This clonotype was seen a few times. The chain employs TRBV28 and TRBJ1-2; weak D call: TRBD1 (5 bases). The CDR3 covers 10 residues. Deletions cut 9 bases from V and 6 bases from J, with 8 bases between. Germline CDR1 and CDR2: MDHEN and SYDVKM. CDR3 in amino acids: CASRGNGYTF. The DNA for the CDR3 is TGTGCCAGTCGGGGCAATGGCTACACCTTC.

The chain combines TRBV25-1 with TRBJ2-7; TRBD1 agrees at 7 bases. Germline loops: CDR1 MGHDK, CDR2 SYGVNS. The CDR3 runs to 13 residues. The trim removed 5 bases at V and 4 bases at J, leaving 5 bases unmatched. The CDR3 spells CASSKTGRYEQYF. The CDR3 bases are TGTGCCAGCAGTAAGACAGGGCGATACGAGCAGTACTTC.

This chain connects TRBV29-1 to TRBJ1-2; possibly TRBD1 for D (5 bases). The CDR3 runs to 15 residues. Per germline, CDR1 SQVTM and CDR2 ANQGSEA. Trimming shortened V by 4 bases and J by 6 bases, and 21 bases separated the two germline ends. The CDR3 DNA reads TGCAGCGTTGCATCGGCGGGACCTCTTATCGATGGCTACACCTTC. Its translation is CSVASAGPLIDGYTF.

This clonotype was counted only a few times. The V and J genes are TRBV5-4 and TRBJ1-1; perhaps TRBD1 as D (6 bases). V dropped 4 bases and J dropped 5 bases, with 12 bases sitting between them. CDR3 length: 13 residues. CDR1 is SGHNT and CDR2 is YYREEE in the germline V gene (reference sequence). This CDR3 is CASSPNRETEAFF. The DNA of the CDR3 is TGTGCCAGCAGCCCCAACAGGGAGACTGAAGCTTTCTTT.

This chain uses TRBV2 with TRBJ1-2; TRBD1 aligns across 8 bases. Germline lookup yields CDR1 SNHLY and CDR2 FYNNEI. CDR3 length equals 14 residues. The V and J ends lost 5 bases and 3 bases, in that order; junction bases with no gene match: 5. CDR3 DNA sequence: TGTGCCAGCAGTAGACCGGGACAGGACTATGGCTACACCTTC. Protein product: CASSRPGQDYGYTF.

The chain carries TRBV28 and TRBJ2-7; possible D gene TRBD1, 6 bases. Germline CDR1 MDHEN, CDR2 SYDVKM. This CDR3 region has 13 residues. Trimming left V 5 bases short and J 3 bases short, with 11 bases between. This CDR3 reads CASSTGNLYEQYF. CDR3 nucleotides: TGTGCCAGCAGTACAGGGAACCTCTACGAGCAGTACTTC.

The chain is built from TRBV28 and TRBJ1-3, with D unresolved. Germline-derived CDR1 and CDR2 are MDHEN and SYDVKM. Trimming shortened V by 7 bases and J by 0 bases, and 13 bases separated the two germline ends. The CDR3 covers 15 residues. The CDR3 sequence is CASTIPGSSGNTIYF. The CDR3, as DNA: TGTGCCAGCACCATCCCGGGAAGCTCTGGAAACACCATATATTTT.

The chain carries TRBV28 and TRBJ1-2, with TRBD1 matching 7 bases. Germline V CDR1 and CDR2: MDHEN, SYDVKM. The V gene end was trimmed by 5 bases and the J gene end by 2 bases; junction bases not matched to a gene: 5. CDR3 length: 14 amino acids. CDR3 amino acids: CASSAVTGNYGYTF. The CDR3 DNA reads as TGTGCCAGCAGTGCGGTGACAGGGAACTATGGCTACACCTTC.

The rearrangement joins TRBV20-1 to TRBJ2-7; 9 bases align to TRBD2. Germline loops: CDR1 DFQATT, CDR2 SNEGSKA (reference sequence). The CDR3 length is 15 residues. The V segment lost 3 bases and the J segment 0 bases; nucleotides outside the gene matches: 6. The CDR3 coding sequence is TGCAGTGCTAGCTCCGGACTAGCGACCTCCTACGAGCAGTACTTC. It codes for CSASSGLATSYEQYF.

This clonotype occurred a few times. This chain's CDR3 is CSASPIVSGRAARETQYF. As DNA, the CDR3 is TGCAGTGCTAGTCCAATAGTTAGCGGGAGGGCCGCCAGAGAGACCCAGTACTTC. This chain links TRBV20-1 with TRBJ2-5; the match to TRBD2 covers 11 bases. Unmatched junction bases numbered 16, after V lost 3 bases and J lost 4 bases. The CDR3 consists of 18 residues. Germline V CDR1 and CDR2: DFQATT, SNEGSKA (reference sequence).

This clonotype is a singleton in its sample. This sequence joins TRBV5-1 and TRBJ2-7, with D possibly being TRBD2 (5 bases). The V gene lost 0 bases and the J gene lost 7 bases, with 17 bases spanning the gap. Germline V CDR1 and CDR2: SGHRS, YFSETQ. This CDR3 region has 15 residues. This chain's CDR3 is CASSLAGNGLGEQYF. The CDR3 DNA is TGCGCCAGCAGCTTGGCGGGAAATGGTCTGGGGGAGCAGTACTTC. Based on the CDR3 plus reference TRBV5-1 and TRBJ2-7, the full variable domain is KAGVTQTPRYLIKTRGQQVTLSCSPISGHRSVSWYQQTPGQGLQFLFEYFSETQRNKGNFPGRFSGRQFSNSRSEMNVSTLELGDSALYLCASSLAGNGLGEQYFGPGTRLTVT.

The chain joins TRBV29-1 to TRBJ1-5, with 7 nucleotides matching TRBD1. The ends lost 6 bases at V and 3 bases at J; junction bases unmatched: 8. The CDR3 has 14 amino acids. CDR1 and CDR2 from the germline V gene are SQVTM and ANQGSEA. CDR3 DNA sequence: TGCAGCGTGGGGGAGACAGGGATCAATCAGCCCCAGCATTTT. Protein product: CSVGETGINQPQHF.

This clonotype was observed a handful of times. The chain uses TRBV12-3 or TRBV12-4 and TRBJ2-7; D possibly corresponds to TRBD1 (6 bases). This CDR3 contains 12 residues. Deletions cut 6 bases from V and 4 bases from J, with 10 bases between. Written as DNA, the CDR3 is TGTGCCAGCAGAATAACAGGGTACGAGCAGTACTTC. Translation: CASRITGYEQYF.

The V call is TRBV7-8, the J call TRBJ2-1; 7 positions match TRBD1. CDR3 size: 19 residues. Germline CDR1 SGHVS, CDR2 FQNEAQ. V shed 5 bases and J 1 base; nucleotides not matched to a gene: 17. The CDR3 DNA is TGTGCCAGCAGCGATAGGGACAGAATGTGGGACCTGTCCTACAATGAGCAGTTCTTC. It yields the protein CASSDRDRMWDLSYNEQFF.

The genes are TRBV20-1 and TRBJ1-4; D gene ambiguous. Trimming removed 4 bases at V and 8 bases at J, with 8 bases between. This CDR3 region has 11 residues. Germline V gene data show CDR1 as DFQATT and CDR2 as SNEGSKA (reference sequence). The CDR3 DNA follows: TGCAGTGCTAAGGAGATCGAAAAACTGTTTTTT. Amino acid sequence: CSAKEIEKLFF.

The chain recombines TRBV20-1 with TRBJ2-1, with TRBD1 matching 9 bases. Germline CDR1 and CDR2: DFQATT and SNEGSKA (reference sequence). This CDR3 region has 15 residues. The trim removed 0 bases at V and 7 bases at J, leaving 7 bases unmatched. The CDR3 DNA follows: TGCAGTGCTAGAGATCACGGACAGGGGTATAATGAGCAGTTCTTC. This translates into CSARDHGQGYNEQFF.

The chain joins TRBV28 to TRBJ1-6; perhaps TRBD1 as D (6 bases). CDR3 length: 14 amino acids. V shed 3 bases and J shed 10 bases, with 13 bases lying between them. The germline CDR1 and CDR2 sequences are MDHEN and SYDVKM. DNA of the CDR3: TGTGCCAGCAGTTTCGGTCAGGGGTGGTCACCCCTCCACTTT. It translates to CASSFGQGWSPLHF.

The gene calls are TRBV27 and TRBJ2-4; tentatively, D is TRBD2 (6 bases). Germline V gene lookup returns CDR1 MNHEY and CDR2 SMNVEV (reference sequence). The CDR3 runs to 15 residues. V lost 2 bases to trimming and J lost 5 bases, with 13 bases between them. The CDR3 spells CASSLKAGLENIQYF. DNA for the CDR3: TGTGCCAGCAGTTTAAAAGCGGGTTTGGAAAACATTCAGTACTTC.

The rearrangement joins TRBV29-1 to TRBJ2-3; 10 positions agree with TRBD2. The germline gives CDR1 SQVTM, CDR2 ANQGSEA. The V gene end was trimmed by 3 bases and the J gene end by 9 bases; junction bases not matched to a gene: 6. This CDR3 is built from 13 residues. The chain's CDR3 is CSVDALAGVTQYF. CDR3 DNA: TGCAGCGTTGATGCCCTAGCGGGAGTAACGCAGTATTTT.

This clonotype was seen more than once but under ten times. The chain couples TRBV11-3 to TRBJ2-7; D is perhaps TRBD2 (6 bases). The ends were cut back, 7 bases at V and 6 bases at J, with 13 bases in the middle. The V gene's germline CDR1 is SGHNT and CDR2 YENEEA. The CDR3 consists of 12 residues. The CDR3: CASTDTRGEQYF. The CDR3 DNA sequence: TGTGCCAGCACCGACACGCGGGGCGAGCAGTACTTC.

This clonotype was counted a few times. The V gene is TRBV5-6, the J gene TRBJ1-5; no firm D call. The CDR3 loop spans 14 amino acids. CDR1 is SGHDT, CDR2 YYEEEE, per germline. V was shortened by 4 bases and J by 1 base, with 9 bases between the two germline ends. CDR3 protein: CASSLGLSNQPQHF. The CDR3 region has the DNA TGTGCCAGCAGCCTAGGACTAAGCAATCAGCCCCAGCATTTT. The whole variable domain, filled in from reference TRBV5-6 and TRBJ1-5, reads DAGVTQSPTHLIKTRGQQVTLRCSPKSGHDTVSWYQQALGQGPQFIFQYYEEEERQRGNFPDRFSGHQFPNYSSELNVNALLLGDSALYLCASSLGLSNQPQHFGDGTRLSIL.

The chain employs TRBV3-1 and TRBJ1-6, with no clear D. Germline V gene sequence: CDR1 LGHDT, CDR2 YNNKEL (reference sequence). Between the trimmed V and J ends, which lost 1 base and 7 bases, there was a span of 11 bases. This CDR3 spans 15 amino acids. The CDR3 coding sequence is TGTGCCAGCAGCCAAGGTTGGGCAGCCAATTCACCCCTCCACTTT. This gives the protein CASSQGWAANSPLHF.

V gene TRBV20-1 combines with J gene TRBJ1-1; no definite D call. There are 13 residues in the CDR3. V lost 0 bases, J lost 7 bases, and 12 bases lay in between. Germline loops: CDR1 DFQATT, CDR2 SNEGSKA (reference sequence). The CDR3 loop reads CSARDPARLEAFF. CDR3 in DNA: TGCAGTGCTAGAGATCCCGCCAGACTTGAAGCTTTCTTT.

This clonotype was counted only a few times. V gene TRBV27 combines with J gene TRBJ2-5, with 9 nucleotides matching TRBD2. Germline-derived CDR1 and CDR2 are MNHEY and SMNVEV (reference sequence). The CDR3 sequence is 15 residues long. Unmatched junction bases numbered 5, after V lost 4 bases and J lost 2 bases. CDR3 amino acids: CASSSFSGGQETQYF. DNA of the CDR3: TGTGCCAGCAGTTCGTTTAGCGGGGGTCAAGAGACCCAGTACTTC.

V usage is TRBV7-9 and J usage is TRBJ1-6, with 7 bases that match TRBD1. The germline V gene encodes CDR1 SEHNR and CDR2 FQNEAQ (reference sequence). The CDR3 has 15 amino acids. The V gene end was trimmed by 5 bases and the J gene end by 8 bases; junction bases not matched to a gene: 9. The CDR3 is CASSPRQGPYSPLHF. The CDR3 nucleotides read TGTGCCAGCAGCCCTAGACAGGGCCCTTATTCACCCCTCCACTTT.